This entry is about one T cell receptor (beta chain). What it binds is not known. This record belongs to a study of T cell responses to AZD1222 COVID-19 vaccine. Study-level findings and limits: The reported proportion of spike-specific TCRs targeting unmutated variant regions was nearly half. Two AZD1222 doses significantly raised spike-specific TCR breadth and depth over controls. Repertoires were obtained only post-peak T cell response. CD4 TCRs covered the whole spike, strongest at regions 160-218 and 743-854.

Repertoires were generated with immunoSEQ multiplex PCR, while TCRdb's copy carries only in-frame clones and drops some. The table shows about 96,000 clones, with roughly nine tenths occurring only once. Germline CDR1 reads MNHNS; CDR2 reads SASEGT. This CDR3 is 14 amino acids long. The V end was cut by 1 base, the J end by 6 bases, with 12 bases between. The material sequenced was peripheral blood, taken on day 0 of AZD1222 vaccination. The receptor comes from an adult in good health. The chain links TRBV6-1 to TRBJ1-1; D perhaps matches TRBD1 (6 bases). This CDR3 is CASSEDWGAPEAFF. CDR3 nucleotide sequence: TGTGCCAGCAGTGAAGATTGGGGGGCACCTGAAGCTTTCTTT.